This is a list of T cell receptor beta chains from one sample in a study of identical twins. From the 5' RACE reads, TCRdb called clonotypes with MiXCR, one entry per CDR3 protein. The sample has just under 550,000 distinct CDR3 sequences; approximately 14% are singletons. The same specimen was also included in a second study, on yellow fever vaccine responses in identical twins.

Source material: CD4+ T cells sorted from blood. Receptors were obtained from a young woman in good health. CDR3s include the opening cysteine and the closing phenylalanine or tryptophan. Each record gives: clone size, J gene, D gene, V gene, CDR3 DNA, CDR3 protein. The D gene is left open where the match is weak. Size is stated for part of the rows, as once, few or many counts, or as a class when the clone is expanded.

abundance: few
j_gene: TRBJ2-5
d_gene: TRBD1
v_gene: TRBV4-1
CDR3nt: TGCGCCAGCAGCCGACAGGGGGGGGGAGAGACCCAGTACTTC
CDR3aa: CASSRQGGGETQYF

abundance: -
j_gene: TRBJ1-2
d_gene: -
v_gene: TRBV7-9
CDR3nt: TGTGCCAGCAGCGATTCGGGAAGATATGTCTACACCTTC
CDR3aa: CASSDSGRYVYTF

abundance: few
j_gene: TRBJ2-6
d_gene: -
v_gene: TRBV12-3/TRBV12-4
CDR3nt: TGTGCCAGCACCAAAGGAGGGGGATCTGGGGCCAACGTCCTGACTTTC
CDR3aa: CASTKGGGSGANVLTF

abundance: -
j_gene: TRBJ1-1
d_gene: -
v_gene: TRBV6-5
CDR3nt: TGTGCCAGCAGTTATCGGACAGTGAACACTGAAGCTTTCTTT
CDR3aa: CASSYRTVNTEAFF

abundance: -
j_gene: TRBJ2-2
d_gene: -
v_gene: TRBV11-2
CDR3nt: TGTGCCAGCAGCATGACAGATTCCACCGGGGAGCTGTTTTTT
CDR3aa: CASSMTDSTGELFF

abundance: few
j_gene: TRBJ2-1
d_gene: -
v_gene: TRBV18
CDR3nt: TGTGCCAGCTCACCAACCAATAGTGGTTCCGCATCTGAGCAGTTCTTC
CDR3aa: CASSPTNSGSASEQFF

abundance: -
j_gene: TRBJ1-3
d_gene: -
v_gene: TRBV18
CDR3nt: TGTGCCAGCTCCACGACAGGAGGAAACACCATATATTTT
CDR3aa: CASSTTGGNTIYF

abundance: few
j_gene: TRBJ2-1
d_gene: TRBD1
v_gene: TRBV5-1
CDR3nt: TGCGCCAGCAGCTTGGGAGGGACAGGGCCCAATGAGCAGTTCTTC
CDR3aa: CASSLGGTGPNEQFF

abundance: -
j_gene: TRBJ1-2
d_gene: -
v_gene: TRBV10-3
CDR3nt: TGTGCCATCAGTGACCACCAAGGGAGGGATTGGGGCTACACCTTC
CDR3aa: CAISDHQGRDWGYTF

abundance: -
j_gene: TRBJ2-2
d_gene: TRBD2
v_gene: TRBV4-1
CDR3nt: TGCGCCAGCAGGGGGGGGACTAGCGGGAGGAACACCGGGGAGCTGTTTTTT
CDR3aa: CASRGGTSGRNTGELFF

abundance: few
j_gene: TRBJ1-2
d_gene: -
v_gene: TRBV3-1
CDR3nt: TGTGCCAGCAGCCAAGATTCGAACGGACTCTATGGCTACACCTTC
CDR3aa: CASSQDSNGLYGYTF

abundance: -
j_gene: TRBJ2-7
d_gene: -
v_gene: TRBV5-1
CDR3nt: TGCGCCAGCAGCGCGGACAGTACCTACGAGCAGTACTTC
CDR3aa: CASSADSTYEQYF

abundance: -
j_gene: TRBJ2-3
d_gene: -
v_gene: TRBV24-1
CDR3nt: TGTGCCACCAGTGATTACGGGGGGCACGGGGGATCAGATACGCAGTATTTT
CDR3aa: CATSDYGGHGGSDTQYF

abundance: -
j_gene: TRBJ2-7
d_gene: -
v_gene: TRBV29-1
CDR3nt: TGCAGCGTTGGGGCGGGAAAATACGAGCAGTACTTC
CDR3aa: CSVGAGKYEQYF

abundance: -
j_gene: TRBJ2-3
d_gene: TRBD2
v_gene: TRBV11-2
CDR3nt: TGTGCCAGCAGCTTATTTCGGCTAGCGGGAGGATCGGGCACAGATACGCAGTATTTT
CDR3aa: CASSLFRLAGGSGTDTQYF

abundance: many
j_gene: TRBJ2-7
d_gene: TRBD1
v_gene: TRBV7-6
CDR3nt: TGTGCCAGCAGCTCCGGGACAGGGGCCTCCTACGAGCAGTACTTC
CDR3aa: CASSSGTGASYEQYF

abundance: -
j_gene: TRBJ2-1
d_gene: -
v_gene: TRBV18
CDR3nt: TGTGCCAGCTCACCCGACTGGTACAATGAGCAGTTCTTC
CDR3aa: CASSPDWYNEQFF

abundance: -
j_gene: TRBJ1-1
d_gene: -
v_gene: TRBV12-3/TRBV12-4
CDR3nt: TGTGCCAGCAGTTTAGTAAATGGGGGGGCTGAAGCTTTCTTT
CDR3aa: CASSLVNGGAEAFF

abundance: -
j_gene: TRBJ2-1
d_gene: -
v_gene: TRBV28
CDR3nt: TGTGCCAGCAGTTTACAAGGCGAGCAGTTCTTC
CDR3aa: CASSLQGEQFF

abundance: -
j_gene: TRBJ2-5
d_gene: -
v_gene: TRBV2
CDR3nt: TGTGCCAGCAGCTCCCCGGAGGCCCAGTACTTC
CDR3aa: CASSSPEAQYF

abundance: many
j_gene: TRBJ2-3
d_gene: -
v_gene: TRBV5-1
CDR3nt: TGCGCCAGCAGCTTGGCCCAGAGTAAAGATACGCAGTATTTT
CDR3aa: CASSLAQSKDTQYF

abundance: -
j_gene: TRBJ2-6
d_gene: TRBD1
v_gene: TRBV5-1
CDR3nt: TGCGCCAGCAGCTTGGGACAGGGGGCGATTCTTTCTGGGGCCAACGTCCTGACTTTC
CDR3aa: CASSLGQGAILSGANVLTF

abundance: -
j_gene: TRBJ1-2
d_gene: TRBD1
v_gene: TRBV3-1
CDR3nt: TGTGCCAGCAGCCAAGATTATGGACAGGGCCTTAACTATGGCTACACCTTC
CDR3aa: CASSQDYGQGLNYGYTF

abundance: -
j_gene: TRBJ2-3
d_gene: -
v_gene: TRBV5-5
CDR3nt: TGTGCCAGCAGCCCTGGAGGCGGGCTCACAGATACGCAGTATTTT
CDR3aa: CASSPGGGLTDTQYF

abundance: -
j_gene: TRBJ2-3
d_gene: -
v_gene: TRBV3-1
CDR3nt: TGTGCCAGCAGCCAAGGGTATTATACGCAGTATTTT
CDR3aa: CASSQGYYTQYF

abundance: few
j_gene: TRBJ2-7
d_gene: TRBD2
v_gene: TRBV7-2
CDR3nt: TGTGCCAGCAGCTTTATTACACTAGCGGAGGGCTACGAGCAGTACTTC
CDR3aa: CASSFITLAEGYEQYF

abundance: many
j_gene: TRBJ2-1
d_gene: -
v_gene: TRBV29-1
CDR3nt: TGCAGCGTTGGTGCCTATAGGGAGGAGCAGTTCTTC
CDR3aa: CSVGAYREEQFF

abundance: -
j_gene: TRBJ2-2
d_gene: -
v_gene: TRBV29-1
CDR3nt: TGCAGCGTTGCTGGGGGATTCACCGGGGAGCTGTTTTTT
CDR3aa: CSVAGGFTGELFF

abundance: -
j_gene: TRBJ1-3
d_gene: -
v_gene: TRBV29-1
CDR3nt: TGCAGCGTTGAAGAAAATATCGGGACACCTGGAAACACCATATATTTT
CDR3aa: CSVEENIGTPGNTIYF

abundance: few
j_gene: TRBJ2-1
d_gene: -
v_gene: TRBV10-1
CDR3nt: TGCGCCAGCAGTGGTTGGGGCAGGGGACTTAATGAGCAGTTCTTC
CDR3aa: CASSGWGRGLNEQFF

abundance: -
j_gene: TRBJ2-3
d_gene: TRBD2
v_gene: TRBV4-1
CDR3nt: TGCGCCAGCAGCCAAGACGGGCGGGGGGCGACAGATACGCAGTATTTT
CDR3aa: CASSQDGRGATDTQYF

abundance: few
j_gene: TRBJ2-5
d_gene: -
v_gene: TRBV5-1
CDR3nt: TGCGCCAGCAGCTTGGAACAGCTTCAAGAGACCCAGTACTTC
CDR3aa: CASSLEQLQETQYF